Included here is one T cell receptor (beta chain) sequence, with context. Its antigen is not identified. This sample stems from a study of OX40 agonist ivuxolimab in advanced cancers. V lost 0 bases and J 6 bases, leaving 15 bases between the germline ends. CDR1 and CDR2 from the germline V gene are MNHEY and SMNVEV (reference sequence). The CDR3 covers 15 residues. Sequenced by immunoSEQ multiplex PCR; TCRdb stores in-frame clones only, minus some. The repertoire holds over 80,000 clones, under 85% seen once, with around 5.5% in the top ten. Cycle 7 day 1, cycle 4 day 1, and baseline were the timepoints at which blood was sampled. Overall study results and limits: Antigen specificity of clonally expanded peripheral T cells was not established.

The V gene is TRBV27, the J gene TRBJ2-7; TRBD2 is a possible D gene (6 bases). The source is an adult with an advanced solid tumor such as melanoma, head and neck, liver or kidney cancer. The input for sequencing was CD4+ or CD8+ T cells sorted from blood, taken in a trial of the OX40 agonist ivuxolimab. The CDR3 loop reads CASSLSPGLSGEQYF. The CDR3 DNA reads TGTGCCAGCAGTTTATCGCCGGGACTTAGCGGCGAGCAGTACTTC.